This TCR beta chain was captured in a study of cytomegalovirus exposure and HLA in healthy donors. The CDR3 extends over 15 amino acids. Per germline, CDR1 KGHSH and CDR2 LQKENI. J gave up 2 bases and V 3 bases, and 6 bases lay outside the gene matches. With 60 Vbeta and 13 Jbeta primers, the PCR was carried out. Methods used by the authors: Unique TCR beta chains totaled some 80 million in a later count, with roughly 10 million of them shared. Clones were read by immunoSEQ multiplex PCR, and TCRdb kept only the in-frame ones, dropping some. From that table come the V and J calls and clone size; the DNA was used to work out D and trimming. The table shows roughly 100,000 clones, with roughly three quarters occurring only once. Study-wide findings and caveats: TCR beta V- and J-gene trimming was later associated with a missense DCLRE1C variant. Presence/absence analyses rested on an assumption that sequencing depth was roughly uniform across donors. Later analysis revealed greater clonal expansion in HLA-associated TCR beta chains than in equally common others.

This clone was picked up a small number of times. What it binds is unknown. The chain uses TRBV18 and TRBJ2-7, with 8 bases matching TRBD1. This TCR was recovered from a woman between 35 and 50 years old in good health and CMV-seronegative. The sequenced sample consisted of PBMCs. This CDR3 reads CASSPDTGQAYEQYF. The CDR3 bases are TGTGCCAGCTCACCGGACACGGGACAGGCCTACGAGCAGTACTTC.